The T cell receptor beta chain described here comes from a study of blood T cell repertoires in COVID-19. Study overall: COVID-19 samples collected from the United States, Italy and Spain covered acute and convalescent phases. T cells, B-cell-depleted T cells, or PBMCs provided the cDNA or gDNA that served as material.

In the original analysis: Amplification with reference gene primers provided the estimates of nucleated cell counts. This table comes from immunoSEQ multiplex PCR, and its TCRdb copy is limited to in-frame clones, with some not included. The V and J calls and clone size come from that table; D and trimming were worked out from the DNA. The profile shows roughly 220,000 clones, 84% of them singletons. The sample comprised peripheral blood. The TCR was taken from a woman in her sixties or seventies who had recovered from COVID-19.

Here the CDR3 DNA reads TGCAGCGTGGGGCGGGTCGGGGGGTTGACTGAAAAACTGTTTTTT. Its protein is CSVGRVGGLTEKLFF. The chain uses TRBV29-1 and TRBJ1-4; weak D call: TRBD1 (5 bases). This CDR3 has 15 amino acids. The germline gives CDR1 SQVTM, CDR2 ANQGSEA. The V end lost 6 bases, the J end lost 7 bases, and 21 bases lay between the germline ends.